The clone carrying this TCR beta chain was found many times. The antigen is not known. Time point noted: patch test 1, 2 weeks after DPC sensitization. Treatment specified: therapeutic diphenylcyclopropenone sensitization with weekly scalp DPC. Patch tests were applied only after blood draws. The library attached unique molecular identifiers to individual cDNA molecules. TCRdb independently ran MiXCR on the RACE reads; one entry per CDR3 protein. The data contain roughly 180,000 distinct CDR3 sequences, about 14% of them seen just once; the ten biggest clones take up 1.5% to 2%. This specimen belongs to a study of human T cells and chemical hapten exposure. Study-wide points: The study found expanded TCRs formed significantly more large CDR3 similarity clusters than controls.

The TCR originated in a woman in her 30s with alopecia areata. Some clones in this sample may be carry-over from other donors' samples. Sequenced material: whole blood, taken in connection with sensitization to the hapten diphenylcyclopropenone (DPC).

In nucleotides, the CDR3 is TGTGCCAGCAGTTCCCGGGACAGGTGGACTTATAGCAATCAGCCCCAGCATTTT. This gives the protein CASSSRDRWTYSNQPQHF. The chain combines TRBV6-2 or TRBV6-3 with TRBJ1-5; 8 bases match TRBD1. The CDR3 covers 18 residues. CDR1 is MNHEY and CDR2 is SVGEGT in the germline V gene. The trim removed 4 bases at V and 0 bases at J, leaving 11 bases unmatched.